This TCR beta chain appears in the sequencing data of a study of response to subunit inactivated influenza vaccine. Findings and caveats of the study: Few additional T cells are recruited per seasonal influenza vaccination, authors suggested.

Comments on this clonotype: What it binds is unknown.

MiXCR, run by TCRdb on the RT-PCR reads, gives a single entry per CDR3 protein. Of about 500,000 distinct CDR3 sequences in the sample, less than 7.5% were seen once. This CDR3 comprises 18 residues. Trimming removed 5 bases from V and 1 base from J; junction bases left unmatched: 8. This receptor was obtained from a man aged 50 to 69 who received an inactivated influenza vaccine. V is TRBV12-3 or TRBV12-4 and J is TRBJ2-3, with 14 bases aligning to TRBD2. This specimen was PBMCs from blood, taken less than 25 months after vaccination. CDR3 nucleotide sequence: TGTGCCAGCAGTCAGACTAGCGGGAGGGCCCGTGGCACAGATACGCAGTATTTT. Translation: CASSQTSGRARGTDTQYF.